Below, 17 T cell receptor beta chains from the same sample are listed, as sequenced in a study of blood T cell repertoires in COVID-19. Method: immunoSEQ multiplex PCR; TCRdb's copy keeps in-frame clones and lacks some. Of 200,000 to 250,000 clones listed, more than 70% are singletons. The sample comprised PBMCs or T cells enriched from blood (not recorded which). These receptors all stem from a woman in her thirties or forties with acute COVID-19.

This chain uses TRBV28 with TRBJ2-2, with D possibly matching TRBD1 (6 bases). Germline V gene sequence: CDR1 MDHEN, CDR2 SYDVKM. Trimming cost V 6 bases and J 0 bases, with 8 bases left between them. This CDR3 has 14 amino acids. The DNA of the CDR3 is TGTGCCAGCAGGACAGGCTCGAACACCGGGGAGCTGTTTTTT. It specifies CASRTGSNTGELFF.

This clone is medium-sized within its sample. This chain links TRBV7-3 with TRBJ1-1, with D possibly TRBD1 on 6 matching bases. Germline V CDR1 and CDR2: SGHTA, FQGTGA. This CDR3 is built from 14 residues. The germline V and J ends were trimmed by 5 bases and 4 bases, with 14 bases remaining between them. In DNA, the CDR3 is TGTGCCAGCAGCCATCATCCGGACAGCACTGAAGCTTTCTTT. Its protein is CASSHHPDSTEAFF. The full variable domain, in which reference TRBV7-3 and TRBJ1-1 provide the parts outside the CDR3, is GAGVSQTPSNKVTEKGKYVELRCDPISGHTALYWYRQSLGQGPEFLIYFQGTGAADDSGLPNDRFFAVRPEGSVSTLKIQRTERGDSAVYLCASSHHPDSTEAFFGQGTRLTVV.

The chain uses TRBV30 and TRBJ1-1, with unresolved D. V was pared by 2 bases and J by 3 bases, with 10 bases between. The CDR3 extends over 13 amino acids. Germline lookup yields CDR1 GTSNPN and CDR2 SVGIG (reference sequence). The CDR3 reads CAWSWRADTEAFF. In DNA, the CDR3 is TGTGCCTGGAGTTGGAGGGCGGACACTGAAGCTTTCTTT.

The chain couples TRBV6-1 to TRBJ1-2; the match to TRBD1 covers 7 bases. The V and J ends lost 1 base and 4 bases, in that order; junction bases with no gene match: 6. Germline CDR1 reads MNHNS; CDR2 reads SASEGT. The CDR3 has 15 residues. CDR3 protein: CASSEGEGQSYGYTF. CDR3 nucleotides: TGTGCCAGCAGTGAAGGAGAGGGACAGTCCTATGGCTACACCTTC.

CDR3 region: CASSVAGFGANEKLFF. CDR3 DNA: TGTGCCAGCAGCGTAGCAGGGTTCGGCGCTAATGAAAAACTGTTTTTT. The genes are TRBV9 and TRBJ1-4, with D perhaps TRBD1 (5 bases). Trimming left V 0 bases short and J 3 bases short, with 12 bases between. The CDR3 is made up of 16 amino acids. Germline assignment: CDR1 SGDLS and CDR2 YYNGEE.

The chain is built from TRBV3-1 (or the pseudogene TRBV3-2) and TRBJ1-1; tentatively, D is TRBD1 (6 bases). CDR1 is LGHDT, CDR2 YNNKEL, per germline (reference sequence). This CDR3 has 15 amino acids. Trimming stripped 4 bases from V and 2 bases from J, with 14 bases between. The CDR3 DNA follows: TGTGCCAGCAGCCGTAACAGGGCGGGTAACACTGAAGCTTTCTTT. It encodes CASSRNRAGNTEAFF.

This chain joins TRBV5-8 and TRBJ1-5, with 9 bases aligning to TRBD1. The junction had 10 bases not matched to a gene; V was cut back by 4 bases and J by 5 bases. Per germline, CDR1 SGHTS and CDR2 YDEGEE. The CDR3 has 16 residues. CDR3 nucleotides: TGTGCCAGCAGCCGCGAGGGGACAGGGAGGGATCAGCCCCAGCATTTT. As protein: CASSREGTGRDQPQHF. Full variable domain (missing parts from reference TRBV5-8 and TRBJ1-5): EAGVTQSPTHLIKTRGQQATLRCSPISGHTSVYWYQQALGLGLQFLLWYDEGEERNRGNFPPRFSGRQFPNYSSELNVNALELEDSALYLCASSREGTGRDQPQHFGDGTRLSIL.

This clone was seen a single time. The chain couples TRBV9 to TRBJ2-7; possibly TRBD1 for D (5 bases). CDR1 SGDLS and CDR2 YYNGEE come from the germline V gene. The CDR3 is 16 residues long. V lost 0 bases, J lost 0 bases, and 13 bases lay in between. CDR3 amino acids: CASSVGGDGISYEQYF. The CDR3 region has the DNA TGTGCCAGCAGCGTAGGGGGCGACGGAATCTCCTACGAGCAGTACTTC.

The chain recombines TRBV28 with TRBJ1-2; 9 nucleotides align to TRBD1. The CDR3 is made up of 14 amino acids. CDR1 and CDR2 from the germline V gene are MDHEN and SYDVKM. Unmatched junction bases numbered 10, after V lost 10 bases and J lost 4 bases. Here the CDR3 DNA reads TGTGCCACCGCGTCGGGACAGGGCCGCTATGGCTACACCTTC. Amino acid sequence: CATASGQGRYGYTF.

This clone appeared a few times. The V call is TRBV15, the J call TRBJ1-2; TRBD1 aligns across 12 bases. Germline assignment: CDR1 LNHNV and CDR2 YYDKDF (reference sequence). The CDR3 totals 18 residues. J gave up 2 bases and V 2 bases, and 9 bases lay outside the gene matches. CDR3 residues: CATSRSRDRGRWNYGYTF. CDR3 nucleotides: TGTGCCACCAGCAGATCCCGGGACAGGGGGCGATGGAACTATGGCTACACCTTC.

The rearrangement uses TRBV11-2 and TRBJ2-7, with TRBD1 matching 9 bases. This CDR3 region has 15 residues. Germline CDR1 is SGHAT and CDR2 is FQNNGV. Trimming cost V 5 bases and J 2 bases; bases outside gene matches: 7. CDR3 protein: CASSRIDRGTYEQYF. The CDR3, as DNA: TGTGCCAGCAGCCGCATCGACAGGGGGACCTACGAGCAGTACTTC.

V gene TRBV28 combines with J gene TRBJ2-7, with D possibly matching TRBD2 (6 bases). The CDR3 extends over 13 amino acids. Germline V CDR1 and CDR2: MDHEN, SYDVKM. V lost 10 bases and J lost 3, with 16 bases in between. CDR3 in amino acids: CANRLRDFYEQYF. The CDR3 DNA follows: TGTGCCAACCGATTACGGGACTTCTACGAGCAGTACTTC.

This sequence joins TRBV2 and TRBJ1-5; tentatively, D is TRBD1 (6 bases). The CDR3 has 13 residues. V shed 3 bases and J shed 9 bases, with 12 bases lying between them. The germline V gene has CDR1 SNHLY and CDR2 FYNNEI. The CDR3 sequence: CASSDRGGGPQHF. DNA of the CDR3: TGTGCCAGCAGTGACAGGGGCGGTGGGCCCCAGCATTTT.

The V and J genes are TRBV7-2 and TRBJ1-1; a possible D gene is TRBD1 (6 bases). The germline V gene encodes CDR1 SGHTA and CDR2 FQGNSA. The CDR3 contains 16 residues. The V and J ends lost 2 bases and 0 bases respectively, with 13 bases between them. CDR3 sequence: CASSLIGGRVNTEAFF. DNA for the CDR3: TGTGCCAGCAGCTTAATCGGGGGGCGGGTGAACACTGAAGCTTTCTTT.

A few counts support this clone. The chain is built from TRBV5-1 and TRBJ2-7; D is unclear. V lost 1 base, J lost 2 bases, and 10 bases lay in between. The CDR3 spans 14 residues. Germline V CDR1 and CDR2: SGHRS, YFSETQ. CDR3 region: CASSLNPVTYEQYF. The CDR3, as DNA: TGCGCCAGCAGCTTGAACCCGGTCACCTACGAGCAGTACTTC.

This clone was observed a single time. This sequence joins TRBV29-1 and TRBJ2-4; possibly TRBD2 for D (6 bases). The length of the CDR3 is 15 residues. From germline, CDR1 is SQVTM and CDR2 ANQGSEA. Trimming cost V 5 bases and J 1 base, with 15 bases left between them. CDR3 sequence reads: CSVHAGSQAKNIQYF. In DNA, the CDR3 is TGCAGCGTTCACGCGGGGAGTCAGGCCAAAAACATTCAGTACTTC.

CDR3 sequence reads: CASVQRDRGRVRYNEQFF. CDR3 DNA sequence: TGTGCCAGCGTTCAGCGGGACAGGGGGAGGGTTCGGTACAATGAGCAGTTCTTC. The chain links TRBV7-9 to TRBJ2-1; 11 bases are shared with TRBD1. Trimming removed 8 bases from V and 4 bases from J; junction bases left unmatched: 16. CDR3 size: 18 residues. From germline, CDR1 is SEHNR and CDR2 FQNEAQ (reference sequence).